Listed below are T cell receptor beta chains from one sample, sequenced in a study of blood T cell repertoires in COVID-19. Assay: immunoSEQ multiplex PCR; the TCRdb copy retains only in-frame clones and omits some. The sample records 150,000 to 200,000 clones, around 86% being singletons. The source material was peripheral blood. The receptors stem from a man aged 45 to 65 with active or convalescent COVID-19. The CDR3 runs from the conserved cysteine through the conserved F or W. The order of the fields is V gene, clone size, D gene, J gene, CDR3 protein, CDR3 DNA. The D gene is left open where the match is weak. The size entry is marked missing in some rows and otherwise reads once, few, many or a size class.

>TRBV18|-|TRBD1|TRBJ1-4
CASSPQGQPNEKLFF
TGTGCCAGCTCACCACAGGGACAGCCTAATGAAAAACTGTTTTTT
>TRBV6-5|-|TRBD1|TRBJ1-6
CASRRDRNSPLHF
TGTGCCAGTCGGAGGGACAGGAATTCACCCCTCCACTTT
>TRBV7-2|-|-|TRBJ1-2
CASSFGMYSSNYGYTF
TGTGCCAGCAGCTTCGGAATGTACAGTTCTAACTATGGCTACACCTTC
>TRBV5-1|-|-|TRBJ2-2
CASSPGGPNTGELFF
TGCGCCAGCAGTCCGGGGGGCCCGAACACCGGGGAGCTGTTTTTT
>TRBV18|-|-|TRBJ1-2
CASSPGVYGYTF
TGTGCCAGCTCACCCGGGGTCTATGGCTACACCTTC
>TRBV6-6|-|-|TRBJ2-7
CASSSPRQAYEQYF
TGTGCCAGCAGTTCTCCGCGACAGGCCTACGAGCAGTACTTC
>TRBV4-2|few|TRBD1|TRBJ2-7
CASSQEGTGREQYF
TGTGCCAGCAGCCAAGAAGGGACAGGGAGGGAGCAGTACTTC
>TRBV30|-|-|TRBJ2-2
CAWSLWRGNTGELFF
TGTGCCTGGAGCTTATGGCGGGGCAACACCGGGGAGCTGTTTTTT
>TRBV29-1|-|-|TRBJ1-5
CSVGAANQPQHF
TGCAGCGTTGGCGCTGCCAATCAGCCCCAGCATTTT
>TRBV9|-|-|TRBJ1-1
CASSVSPGNTEAFF
TGTGCCAGCAGCGTCTCACCGGGGAACACTGAAGCTTTCTTT
>TRBV12-1|-|-|TRBJ2-1
CASSFVISGVDYNEQFF
TGTGCCAGCAGCTTTGTAATATCGGGAGTAGACTACAATGAGCAGTTCTTC
>TRBV18|-|-|TRBJ1-4
CASSPRAKEKLFF
TGTGCCAGCTCACCACGGGCGAAAGAAAAACTGTTTTTT
>TRBV28|-|TRBD1|TRBJ2-1
CASSLLGPGQRNEQFF
TGTGCCAGCAGTCTTCTTGGCCCGGGACAGCGAAATGAGCAGTTCTTC
>TRBV5-1|-|-|TRBJ2-3
CASSLAPGSDTQYF
TGCGCCAGCAGCTTGGCCCCAGGGTCAGATACGCAGTATTTT
>TRBV7-2|-|TRBD1|TRBJ2-1
CASSLSPGTGGYEQFF
TGTGCCAGCAGCTTGTCCCCCGGGACAGGGGGCTATGAGCAGTTCTTC
>TRBV4-1|-|-|TRBJ1-4
CASSQEGGGNEKLFF
TGCGCCAGCAGCCAGGAGGGGGGGGGTAATGAAAAACTGTTTTTT
>TRBV5-1|-|TRBD2|TRBJ2-1
CASSLATLAGHNEQFF
TGCGCCAGCAGCTTGGCCACGCTAGCGGGACACAATGAGCAGTTCTTC
>TRBV7-6|-|-|TRBJ1-1
CASSRSRGGNTEAFF
TGTGCCAGCAGCCGGAGCAGGGGCGGGAACACTGAAGCTTTCTTT
>TRBV6-5|-|-|TRBJ1-4
CASSPGLESVEKLFF
TGTGCCAGCAGTCCCGGACTTGAATCCGTTGAAAAACTGTTTTTT
>TRBV3-1/TRBV3-2|-|-|TRBJ2-3
CASSQDQSRGGTDTQYF
TGTGCCAGCAGCCAAGATCAATCCAGGGGGGGCACAGATACGCAGTATTTT
>TRBV6-5|-|TRBD1|TRBJ1-5
CASSYSRGQGQPQHF
TGTGCCAGCAGTTACTCCAGGGGGCAGGGACAGCCCCAGCATTTT
>TRBV5-6|-|TRBD1|TRBJ1-1
CASSLEKGQGNTEAFF
TGTGCCAGCAGCTTGGAAAAGGGACAGGGAAACACTGAAGCTTTCTTT
>TRBV6-6|few|-|TRBJ1-5
CASSYEQRNQPQHF
TGTGCCAGCAGTTACGAGCAGCGGAATCAGCCCCAGCATTTT
>TRBV28|-|-|TRBJ1-4
CASTTTGGDNEKLFF
TGTGCCAGCACAACAACTGGAGGGGATAATGAAAAACTGTTTTTT
>TRBV7-2|-|TRBD2|TRBJ2-7
CASSVGLAGYEQYF
TGTGCCAGCAGCGTGGGACTAGCGGGGTACGAGCAGTACTTC
>TRBV18|-|-|TRBJ2-2
CASSPPGTLTGELFF
TGTGCCAGCTCACCACCGGGGACTCTCACCGGGGAGCTGTTTTTT
>TRBV29-1|-|TRBD2|TRBJ2-1
CSSTGLESYNEQFF
TGCAGCTCGACCGGACTAGAAAGCTACAATGAGCAGTTCTTC
>TRBV4-2|-|TRBD1|TRBJ1-2
CASSPRSQGARYGYTF
TGTGCCAGCAGCCCCCGAAGTCAGGGGGCTAGGTATGGCTACACCTTC
>TRBV19|-|-|TRBJ2-7
CASKARRYRGAYEQYF
TGTGCCAGTAAGGCCAGGAGGTACCGCGGCGCTTACGAGCAGTACTTC
>TRBV9|-|TRBD1|TRBJ1-2
CASSGLQGSNYGYTF
TGTGCCAGCAGCGGACTACAGGGGAGCAACTATGGCTACACCTTC
>TRBV4-1|-|-|TRBJ1-1
CASSQESEDTEAFF
TGCGCCAGCAGCCAAGAGAGCGAAGACACTGAAGCTTTCTTT
>TRBV7-9|-|-|TRBJ1-1
CASSARGGGTEAFF
TGTGCCAGCAGCGCCCGGGGGGGAGGAACTGAAGCTTTCTTT
>TRBV7-2|-|-|TRBJ1-4
CASSSEAATNEKLFF
TGTGCCAGCAGCTCCGAGGCCGCAACTAATGAAAAACTGTTTTTT
>TRBV28|-|TRBD1|TRBJ2-7
CATSGQGAYEQYF
TGTGCCACCTCGGGACAGGGGGCCTACGAGCAGTACTTC
>TRBV18|once|-|TRBJ2-7
CASSPGGVEQYF
TGTGCCAGCTCACCGGGCGGGGTCGAGCAGTACTTC
>TRBV5-1|once|-|TRBJ2-1
CASSPVYAVSSYNEQFF
TGCGCCAGCAGCCCCGTTTACGCGGTAAGCTCCTACAATGAGCAGTTCTTC
>TRBV10-1|-|TRBD1|TRBJ2-2
CASSRDSKNTGELFF
TGCGCCAGCAGCCGGGACAGCAAGAACACCGGGGAGCTGTTTTTT
>TRBV6-1|-|TRBD1|TRBJ2-7
CASSDRQGAREQYF
TGTGCCAGCAGTGATCGGCAGGGGGCGCGAGAGCAGTACTTC
>TRBV30|-|TRBD2|TRBJ2-7
CAWSVRLAGTRYEQYF
TGTGCCTGGAGTGTAAGACTAGCGGGGACTCGCTACGAGCAGTACTTC
>TRBV12-5|-|-|TRBJ1-6
CASGLPEWDTSNNSPLHF
TGTGCTAGTGGTTTGCCGGAGTGGGACACCAGTAATAATTCACCCCTCCACTTT
>TRBV29-1|-|TRBD1|TRBJ1-5
CSVGQGVGQPQHF
TGCAGCGTTGGACAGGGGGTTGGGCAGCCCCAGCATTTT
>TRBV5-1|-|TRBD2|TRBJ2-1
CASSLVQAGGDEQFF
TGCGCCAGCAGCTTAGTCCAAGCGGGAGGCGATGAGCAGTTCTTC
>TRBV6-5|-|-|TRBJ1-1
CASRTTENTEAFF
TGTGCCAGCAGGACGACAGAGAACACTGAAGCTTTCTTT
>TRBV24-1|-|-|TRBJ2-1
CATSTYNEQFF
TGTGCCACCAGTACTTACAATGAGCAGTTCTTC
>TRBV7-2|-|TRBD2|TRBJ2-7
CASSLGGGRADEQYF
TGTGCCAGCAGCTTAGGCGGCGGGAGGGCCGACGAGCAGTACTTC
>TRBV15|-|-|TRBJ2-7
CATSSGPAGLNEQYF
TGTGCCACCAGCAGTGGGCCGGCAGGTTTAAACGAGCAGTACTTC
>TRBV19|-|-|TRBJ1-1
CASSEGSPNTEAFF
TGTGCCAGTAGTGAGGGCAGCCCGAACACTGAAGCTTTCTTT
>TRBV20-1|-|-|TRBJ2-5
CSASDGAQETQYF
TGCAGTGCTAGTGATGGGGCACAAGAGACCCAGTACTTC
>TRBV20-1|-|-|TRBJ2-3
CSADITDTQYF
TGCAGTGCGGACATAACAGATACGCAGTATTTT
>TRBV3-1/TRBV3-2|few|-|TRBJ2-4
CASSQGGGGSRGIQYF
TGTGCCAGCAGCCAAGGAGGCGGGGGCTCCAGGGGCATTCAGTACTTC
>TRBV19|-|-|TRBJ1-3
CASNTGLSSGNTIYF
TGTGCCAGTAATACCGGACTGAGCTCTGGAAACACCATATATTTT
>TRBV27|-|TRBD1|TRBJ1-1
CASSLRQGGGGTEAFF
TGTGCCAGCAGTTTAAGGCAGGGGGGAGGAGGGACTGAAGCTTTCTTT
>TRBV6-1|-|-|TRBJ1-1
CASSEYLSGTEAFF
TGTGCCAGCAGTGAGTATCTCTCCGGCACTGAAGCTTTCTTT
>TRBV7-9|once|TRBD1|TRBJ1-1
CASSSQGAGNTEAFF
TGTGCCAGCAGCTCACAGGGGGCGGGAAACACTGAAGCTTTCTTT
>TRBV19|-|TRBD2|TRBJ2-3
CASSIERGGTDTQYF
TGTGCCAGTAGTATAGAACGGGGGGGCACAGATACGCAGTATTTT
>TRBV6-5|once|TRBD1|TRBJ1-4
CASSYVTGNTEKLFF
TGTGCCAGCAGTTACGTGACAGGGAACACTGAAAAACTGTTTTTT
>TRBV7-2|-|-|TRBJ2-5
CASSLWSSGGVTAGETQYF
TGTGCCAGCAGCTTATGGTCTTCGGGCGGGGTAACCGCAGGAGAGACCCAGTACTTC
>TRBV5-1|-|TRBD1|TRBJ1-2
CASSLGTGFYGYTF
TGCGCCAGCAGCTTGGGGACAGGGTTCTATGGCTACACCTTC
>TRBV30|-|TRBD2|TRBJ2-1
CAWSVEGLARDNEQFF
TGTGCCTGGAGTGTAGAGGGACTAGCGAGAGACAATGAGCAGTTCTTC
>TRBV6-6|-|-|TRBJ1-1
CASSNTQNTEAFF
TGTGCCAGCAGTAACACCCAAAACACTGAAGCTTTCTTT